This T cell receptor (beta chain) was recorded in a study of shared clonotypes between healthy human individuals (dated by TCRdb to the early 2020s). In the study overall: Three men and two women, aged 18 to 49 years, made up the cohort. To estimate repertoire size and how much clonotypes are shared between individuals, the study performed deep sequencing of blood TCR repertoires from roughly five healthy adults. Leukapheresis yielded between about 0.94 and 8.9 billion PBMCs per donor. Different laboratories and diverse techniques were used to prepare libraries and sequence TCR repertoires, to increase sequencing depth and limit assay-specific biases. Per donor, three plates each were used for CD4 naive and CD4 memory, two for CD8 naive, and one for CD8 memory. Here is what the overall study found, with its caveats: Clonotypes shared by all four sorted-subset donors showed higher generation probabilities than non-shared clonotypes. Sampling was restricted to blood, and TCR repertoires in tissue are likely to differ from TCR repertoires in blood. Incomplete sequencing was indicated by rarefaction of sorted-subset datasets, despite the large sequencing depth. When four donors were compared, the shared fraction of clonotypes was about 5.2% for naive CD4, roughly 3.3% for naive CD8, more than 2% for memory CD4, and under 0.5% for memory CD8. Larger estimated clonotype richness was generally found for naive subsets than for memory subsets. Because the study included a small number of donors, the genetic and exposure-history diversity represented was limited. Pairwise subsampling led to the expectation that sequencing depth would affect the degree of clonotype sharing among donors.

TCR CDR3 regions were amplified from genomic DNA by multiplex PCR using the deep immunoSEQ assay. For each cell subset, the extracted genomic DNA was distributed evenly across all wells of several immunoSEQ 96-well plates, and each plate served as one replicate. For sorted subsets, approximately 200 ng of genomic DNA, equivalent to around 31,000 T cell genomes, went into each replicate PCR. Purified libraries were quantified with a Qubit 3.0 fluorometer, sized on a Bioanalyzer 2100, and re-quantified with the KAPA Library Quantification kit. Each immunoSEQ 96-well plate was sequenced on its own single-read 150-cycle Illumina NextSeq 550 flow cell. The source study handled its data this way. Because the immunoSEQ output held only junctional sequences and lacked quality scores, the filtering could not match the filtering applied to full-length reads. To assign V/J genes and CDR3, sequences were annotated using PyIR, a Python wrapper for IgBLAST v1.9, with IMGT germline references. Reads were filtered out if the reads had weak V/J assignments (E-value above 1e-6), no CDR3, stop codons, out-of-frame junctions, or ambiguous translated residues. V3J clonotypes were defined as sequences sharing an identical inferred V gene, J gene, and CDR3 amino acid sequence. Percentage overlap between repertoires was computed as shared unique clonotypes divided by the size of the smaller repertoire. RTK rarefaction, the Chao1 estimator, and Recon v2.1 estimates of unobserved clonotypes were used to assess repertoire richness. Generation probabilities for all TCRbeta clonotypes obtained by the gDNA method from a handful of donors were computed using OLGA. TCRdb obtained this table from immuneACCESS and retained in-frame rearrangements with V and J assigned. These tables miss some clones; where compared with another copy, unresolved V genes account for less than half of the shortfall, and the remainder is unexplained. The D gene and trimming were derived from the DNA, and the V and J assignments and clone size from that table. Counted in this sample were over 2 million clones; 85% to 95% of them appeared once. The top ten hold 0.37% of the sample.

V is cut by 5 bases and J by 1 base, and the space between the germline ends is 15 bases. From a lookup of the germline V gene, CDR1 and CDR2 are MDHEN and SYDVKM. The CDR3 goes from the cysteine to the phenylalanine over 15 residues. The sequence is cut down to CDR3 DNA, 45 bases in frame from base 1. About this clone: No antigen is known for it. Qualities for individual bases were not recorded, and no much larger clone is one base off.

The donors were healthy, HIV-negative adults who had no recently reported acute infections or vaccinations. Every donor was a Caucasian adult residing in Nashville, Tennessee, USA. CD4+ T cells were enriched by magnetic negative selection; naive cells were then positively selected on CD45RA, and the negative fraction formed the memory subset. Blood was obtained by leukapheresis, after which PBMCs were separated by Ficoll-Histopaque density gradient centrifugation and cryopreserved in liquid nitrogen vapor phase. Purity and quantity of every magnetically sorted T cell population were checked by analytical flow cytometry. From each sorted fraction, genomic DNA was isolated and quantified by UV absorbance on a Nanodrop 2000c.

This receptor was taken from a man aged 18 to 30 in good health. Some clones in this sample may be carry-over from other donors' samples. Recombination joined TRBV28 with TRBJ2-7; the D element could tentatively be TRBD1 or TRBD2, as 5 bases agree for each. The material sequenced was naive CD4+ T cells from PBMCs. The cell subset or site label, as the study defines it: CD45RA+ positively selected. The DNA sequence follows: TGTGCCAGCAGTGGTGACAGCGGAACTTCCTACGAGCAGTACTTC. It specifies CASSGDSGTSYEQYF.